The 27 T cell receptor beta chains given below trace back to one sample, sequenced in a study of control samples from healthy donors and cancer patients. Only in-frame clones appear in the TCRdb table, and some are missing; sequencing was by immunoSEQ multiplex PCR. The repertoire has around 250,000 clones, over 75% of them found once; the top ten carry 13%. Sequenced material: PBMCs. Source of these receptors: a woman aged 55-69 years with lung cancer.

This clone was seen many times. The chain employs TRBV2 and TRBJ2-1, with TRBD2 matching 8 bases. Germline V gene data show CDR1 as SNHLY and CDR2 as FYNNEI. The CDR3 is 15 amino acids. V shed 8 bases and J 1 base; nucleotides not matched to a gene: 7. CDR3 nucleotide sequence: TGTGCCAGCCGATTTGCGGGAGGTTCCTACAATGAGCAGTTCTTC. Translated, it gives CASRFAGGSYNEQFF.

Of note for this clone: Other DNA variants within this sample encode the same CDR3. The CDR3 sequence is CASSQGTRSGNTIYF. As DNA, the CDR3 is TGTGCCAGCAGCCAGGGCACTCGATCTGGAAACACCATATATTTT. V usage is TRBV3-1 (or the pseudogene TRBV3-2) and J usage is TRBJ1-3; no firm D call. The CDR3 totals 15 residues. Germline V gene lookup returns CDR1 LGHDT and CDR2 YNNKEL (reference sequence). Trimming removed 3 bases at V and 1 base at J, with 10 bases between.

J is TRBJ1-3 and V is TRBV2; D call uncertain. The germline V gene encodes CDR1 SNHLY and CDR2 FYNNEI. The length of the CDR3 is 14 residues. Trimming pared 5 bases from V and 2 bases from J, leaving 10 bases between. Here the CDR3 DNA reads TGTGCCAGCAGTCAAGGGTTTACTGGAAACACCATATATTTT. Protein sequence: CASSQGFTGNTIYF. The variable domain in full, with the rest retrieved from reference TRBV2 and TRBJ1-3, is EPEVTQTPSHQVTQMGQEVILRCVPISNHLYFYWYRQILGQKVEFLVSFYNNEISEKSEIFDDQFSVERPDGSNFTLKIRSTKLEDSAMYFCASSQGFTGNTIYFGEGSWLTVV.

This chain joins TRBV9 and TRBJ1-4; D possibly corresponds to TRBD1 (5 bases). This CDR3 is 14 amino acids long. CDR1 is SGDLS and CDR2 is YYNGEE in the germline V gene. Trimming shortened V by 0 bases and J by 8 bases, and 11 bases separated the two germline ends. The CDR3 DNA reads TGTGCCAGCAGCGTAGCAGGGAAAGCCGAAAAACTGTTTTTT. This sequence encodes CASSVAGKAEKLFF.

The chain has TRBV5-1 and TRBJ1-6; D remains ambiguous. Germline CDR1 reads SGHRS; CDR2 reads YFSETQ. The germline V and J ends were trimmed by 0 bases and 10 bases, with 11 bases remaining between them. The CDR3 spans 14 residues. CDR3 region: CASSLAWLGSPLHF. In nucleotides, the CDR3 is TGCGCCAGCAGCTTGGCCTGGCTGGGGTCACCCCTCCACTTT.

The chain links TRBV19 to TRBJ1-2; the D is unclear. V lost 5 bases and J lost 0, with 10 bases in between. The CDR3 loop spans 14 amino acids. Germline CDR1 reads LNHDA; CDR2 reads SQIVND (reference sequence). The CDR3 region has the DNA TGTGCCAGTAGTCTGGCAGAAACTAACTATGGCTACACCTTC. This translates into CASSLAETNYGYTF.

The chain joins TRBV6-5 to TRBJ1-4; no clear D. The germline V and J ends were trimmed by 0 bases and 3 bases, with 8 bases remaining between them. The CDR3 has 15 residues. Germline loops: CDR1 MNHEY, CDR2 SVGAGI. CDR3 sequence (DNA): TGTGCCAGCAGTTACTCCGAGCAGCCTAATGAAAAACTGTTTTTT. Protein: CASSYSEQPNEKLFF.

This clone was counted at least ten times. The chain is built from TRBV5-6 and TRBJ1-1, with unresolved D. CDR3 length: 15 residues. CDR1 and CDR2 (germline): SGHDT, YYEEEE. The V and J ends lost 1 base and 3 bases respectively, with 13 bases between them. Here the CDR3 reads CASSLFQVTDTEAFF. The CDR3 coding sequence is TGTGCCAGCAGCTTGTTCCAGGTAACGGACACTGAAGCTTTCTTT.

The chain links TRBV5-4 to TRBJ2-7, with 8 bases that match TRBD2. The CDR3 runs 15 residues. From germline, CDR1 is SGHNT and CDR2 YYREEE (reference sequence). V dropped 2 bases and J dropped 4; count of bases not matched to a gene: 8. CDR3 residues: CASSFGGRLSYEQYF. As DNA, the CDR3 is TGTGCCAGCAGCTTTGGCGGGAGGTTATCGTACGAGCAGTACTTC.

This sequence joins TRBV5-4 and TRBJ1-1; D gene uncertain. Germline CDR1 reads SGHNT; CDR2 reads YYREEE (reference sequence). V lost 4 bases and J lost 2, with 12 bases in between. The CDR3 extends over 14 amino acids. As DNA, the CDR3 is TGTGCCAGCAGCCCCGGCGGGATTAACACTGAAGCTTTCTTT. Its translation: CASSPGGINTEAFF.

This chain links TRBV5-1 with TRBJ2-3, with 9 bases matching TRBD2. Germline CDR1 reads SGHRS; CDR2 reads YFSETQ. The CDR3 extends over 15 amino acids. V lost 4 bases to trimming and J lost 6 bases; unmatched junction nucleotides: 9. Here the CDR3 reads CASSHPLAGSDTQYF. In nucleotides, the CDR3 is TGCGCCAGCAGCCACCCTCTAGCGGGGTCCGATACGCAGTATTTT.

V and J are TRBV12-3 or TRBV12-4 and TRBJ1-2; D call uncertain. V lost 3 bases and J 7 bases, leaving 12 bases between the germline ends. The CDR3 has 13 residues. In nucleotides, the CDR3 is TGTGCCAGCAGTTTGTCTTTCGATAGTGGCTACACCTTC. Encoded protein: CASSLSFDSGYTF.

This clone was detected only a few times. The rearrangement joins TRBV5-1 to TRBJ1-2, with 8 nucleotides matching TRBD1. The CDR3 has 14 residues. With V trimmed by 0 bases and J by 8 bases, 6 bases remained unmatched. In germline, CDR1 is SGHRS, CDR2 YFSETQ. CDR3 nucleotides: TGCGCCAGCAGCTTGGTCGGACAGGGAGGCGGCTACACCTTC. It yields the protein CASSLVGQGGGYTF.

The CDR3 DNA reads TGTGCCAGCAGCGTAGAAGGGAGACCCTACAATGAGCAGTTCTTC. Translating it yields CASSVEGRPYNEQFF. The rearrangement joins TRBV9 to TRBJ2-1; perhaps TRBD2 as D (5 bases). Trimming left V 0 bases short and J 2 bases short, with 9 bases between. Germline V gene sequence: CDR1 SGDLS, CDR2 YYNGEE. This CDR3 is 15 amino acids long.

This rearrangement joins TRBV25-1 to TRBJ2-7; 7 bases fit TRBD1. The trim removed 4 bases at V and 2 bases at J, leaving 11 bases unmatched. The CDR3 extends over 16 amino acids. Germline lookup yields CDR1 MGHDK and CDR2 SYGVNS. CDR3: CASSVAQGRFAYEQYF. In DNA form, the CDR3 reads TGTGCCAGCAGTGTCGCACAGGGGCGGTTCGCCTACGAGCAGTACTTC.

The chain combines TRBV5-5 with TRBJ2-6; D gene unclear. From germline, CDR1 is SGHKS and CDR2 YYEKEE (reference sequence). The CDR3 spans 14 residues. V shed 3 bases and J shed 0 bases, with 4 bases lying between them. CDR3 region: CASSSSSGANVLTF. CDR3 in DNA: TGTGCCAGCAGCTCATCCTCTGGGGCCAACGTCCTGACTTTC.

The chain carries TRBV11-2 and TRBJ1-3, with D uncertain. CDR3 length: 15 residues. Germline CDR1 and CDR2: SGHAT and FQNNGV. The V end was cut by 4 bases, the J end by 4 bases, with 14 bases between. CDR3 protein: CASSSNGVGGNTIYF. The CDR3 DNA is TGTGCCAGCAGCTCCAACGGGGTGGGAGGAAACACCATATATTTT.

This clone was seen a few times. The chain recombines TRBV5-1 with TRBJ1-3, with TRBD1 matching 9 bases. Trimming took 4 bases from V and 3 from J; bases not matched to a gene: 11. Germline-derived CDR1 and CDR2 are SGHRS and YFSETQ. The CDR3 totals 17 residues. The CDR3 coding sequence is TGCGCCAGCAGCCTTAGTTCCGGGACAGGGAGTGGAAACACCATATATTTT. This encodes CASSLSSGTGSGNTIYF.

The gene calls are TRBV3-1 (or the pseudogene TRBV3-2) and TRBJ2-1; D is perhaps TRBD1 (6 bases). The germline V and J ends were trimmed by 4 bases and 6 bases, with 10 bases remaining between them. This CDR3 region has 13 residues. Germline V gene sequence: CDR1 LGHDT, CDR2 YNNKEL (reference sequence). Here the CDR3 DNA reads TGTGCCAGCAGCCTTCAGGGGAGCAATGAGCAGTTCTTC. Translating gives CASSLQGSNEQFF.

Comment on this clone: This CDR3 is also generated by other DNA sequences in the sample. The rearrangement links TRBV19 to TRBJ1-2; 9 positions match TRBD1. The germline gives CDR1 LNHDA, CDR2 SQIVND (reference sequence). V lost 5 bases, J lost 3 bases, and 7 bases stayed unmatched. The CDR3 spans 15 residues. The CDR3 DNA sequence: TGTGCCAGTAGTTCCCCCCGGGACAGGGACTATGGCTACACCTTC. This encodes CASSSPRDRDYGYTF.

This chain links TRBV7-3 with TRBJ1-1; no clear D. The CDR3 contains 16 residues. Germline CDR1 reads SGHTA; CDR2 reads FQGTGA. V shed 0 bases and J shed 0 bases, with 11 bases lying between them. CDR3 loop: CASSLTGEFMNTEAFF. CDR3 bases: TGTGCCAGCAGCTTAACCGGGGAGTTCATGAACACTGAAGCTTTCTTT.

The chain uses TRBV24-1 and TRBJ1-5; D is possibly TRBD1 (5 bases). Per germline, CDR1 KGHDR and CDR2 SFDVKD. V was pared by 5 bases and J by 7 bases, with 14 bases between. CDR3 length equals 14 residues. CDR3 sequence (DNA): TGTGCCACCAGTGCCGCAGGGTCAGGGCAGCCCCAGCATTTT. Encoded protein: CATSAAGSGQPQHF.

V is TRBV7-9 and J is TRBJ2-5, with D hard to call. The germline CDR1 and CDR2 sequences are SEHNR and FQNEAQ (reference sequence). The ends were cut back, 1 base at V and 2 bases at J, with 5 bases in the middle. This CDR3 spans 13 amino acids. The CDR3 DNA reads TGTGCCAGCAGCTTAGTAGAGCAAGAGACCCAGTACTTC. It encodes CASSLVEQETQYF.

The V call is TRBV7-6, the J call TRBJ2-1; D gene uncertain. V lost 1 base and J lost 0, with 10 bases in between. The CDR3 is 16 amino acids. The germline CDR1 and CDR2 sequences are SGHVS and FNYEAQ. The CDR3 loop is CASSLVVQSSYNEQFF. DNA of the CDR3: TGTGCCAGCAGCTTAGTGGTCCAGAGCTCCTACAATGAGCAGTTCTTC.

With respect to this clone: A read error may produce the germline difference seen at one junction end. Written as DNA, the CDR3 is TGTGCTAGCAGCTTAGGGCTTGGACAACAAGAGACCCAGTACTTC. Its protein product is CASSLGLGQQETQYF. J is TRBJ2-5 and V is TRBV7-7; weak D call: TRBD1 (5 bases). The length of the CDR3 is 15 residues. The germline CDR1 and CDR2 sequences are SSHAT and FNYEAQ (reference sequence).

V and J are TRBV6-1 and TRBJ2-5, with 7 nucleotides matching TRBD2. In germline, CDR1 is MNHNS, CDR2 SASEGT. With 2 bases clipped from V and 2 bases from J, the junction kept 11 bases outside the gene matches. This CDR3 contains 17 residues. As DNA, the CDR3 is TGTGCCAGCAGTGAATGGCAGCGCGCCGGGGGGCAAGAGACCCAGTACTTC. Translation gives CASSEWQRAGGQETQYF.

V and J are TRBV24-1 and TRBJ2-7; D perhaps matches TRBD1 (5 bases). Germline CDR1 and CDR2: KGHDR and SFDVKD. The CDR3 is 12 residues long. Trimming removed 5 bases at V and 4 bases at J, with 8 bases between. CDR3 amino acids: CATSGDSYEQYF. As DNA, the CDR3 is TGTGCCACCAGTGGAGACAGTTACGAGCAGTACTTC.